This T cell receptor beta chain derives from a study of blood T cell repertoires in COVID-19. Overall study: The United States, Italy and Spain supplied acute and convalescent COVID-19 samples. T cells, B-cell-depleted T cells, or PBMCs supplied cDNA or gDNA.

Original analysis: Estimation of nucleated cell counts relied on the amplification of reference gene primers. Measured with immunoSEQ multiplex PCR; TCRdb has only the in-frame clones, and not every one. Clone size and the V and J calls come from that table; the DNA yielded D and trimming. The sample records around 130,000 clones, about four fifths being singletons. Germline V lookup: CDR1 SGDLS, CDR2 YYNGEE. Trimming cost V 3 bases and J 7 bases, with 16 bases left between them. This CDR3 has 14 amino acids. The sample comprised peripheral blood. The chain is built from TRBV9 and TRBJ1-2, with D perhaps TRBD1 (5 bases). This TCR came from a man in his sixties with active or convalescent COVID-19. The CDR3 region is CASSADPREGGYTF. The CDR3 nucleotides read TGTGCCAGCAGCGCCGACCCCAGGGAGGGTGGCTACACCTTC.